This T cell receptor beta chain was identified during a study of beta chain features in type 1 diabetes. This clone was seen a few times. What it binds is not known. Reverse transcription of all isolated RNA meant that expressed TCRB transcripts were sequenced. TCRdb's table, derived via immunoSEQ multiplex PCR, lists solely in-frame clones and lacks some. Found here are 630,000 or so clones, around 15% of them singletons; the top ten hold 0.04%. V lost 4 bases and J lost 2; bases outside the gene matches: 5. The CDR3 runs 14 residues. Germline assignment: CDR1 SGHDT and CDR2 YYEEEE. Study-level results: Significant though moderate, a shortening of TCRB CDR3s appeared in all four CD4+ subsets of Type 1 diabetes patients.

The source is a man aged 18 to 30 with type 1 diabetes. The chain is built from TRBV5-6 and TRBJ1-2; 7 bases are shared with TRBD1. The sequencing sample was made of naive CD4+ T cells from blood. CDR3 bases: TGTGCCAGCAGCGCATCACAGGGGAACTATGGCTACACCTTC. It translates to CASSASQGNYGYTF.